The rows below give T cell receptor beta chains drawn from one sample of a study of T cell responses to AZD1222 COVID-19 vaccine. Generated by immunoSEQ multiplex PCR, the TCRdb table keeps only in-frame clones and is missing some. The sample holds about 150,000 clones, over 85% seen once. Sequenced here: peripheral blood, sampled on day 0 of AZD1222 vaccination. Receptors originate from an adult in good health. CDR3s include the opening cysteine and the closing phenylalanine or tryptophan. Fields, in order: CDR3 DNA, CDR3 protein, J gene, clone size, V gene, D gene. A D gene is named only where the DNA matches it firmly. Clone size is given for some rows only: seen once, a few or many times, or a class if the clone is expanded.

cdr3_nt: TGTGCCAGCAGCCCATCGGGTCGGATGAACACTGAAGCTTTCTTT; cdr3_aa: CASSPSGRMNTEAFF; j_call: TRBJ1-1; clone_size: NA; v_call: TRBV6-5; d_call: NA
cdr3_nt: TGTGCCAGCAGCCAAGAATCCCCCCTAGCGGCCGGCTACAATGAGCAGTTCTTC; cdr3_aa: CASSQESPLAAGYNEQFF; j_call: TRBJ2-1; clone_size: NA; v_call: TRBV3-1/TRBV3-2; d_call: TRBD2
cdr3_nt: TGCGCCAGCAGCCTAATACCGGGACACCTTGTCCGCTCCTATAATTCACCCCTCCACTTT; cdr3_aa: CASSLIPGHLVRSYNSPLHF; j_call: TRBJ1-6; clone_size: NA; v_call: TRBV4-1; d_call: NA
cdr3_nt: TGTGCCAGCAGTGATGGGCGTGAAGCTTTCTTT; cdr3_aa: CASSDGREAFF; j_call: TRBJ1-1; clone_size: NA; v_call: TRBV6-1; d_call: NA
cdr3_nt: TGCGCCAGCAGCTTGGTGGTAGCGGGGGCCGAGCAGTACTTC; cdr3_aa: CASSLVVAGAEQYF; j_call: TRBJ2-7; clone_size: NA; v_call: TRBV5-1; d_call: TRBD2
cdr3_nt: TGTGCCAGCAGATACGGACAGGGGGCCAAAAACATTCAGTACTTC; cdr3_aa: CASRYGQGAKNIQYF; j_call: TRBJ2-4; clone_size: NA; v_call: TRBV2; d_call: TRBD1
cdr3_nt: TGTGCCAGCAGCCCCGGGCCGGGGGACGGAGAGACCCAGTACTTC; cdr3_aa: CASSPGPGDGETQYF; j_call: TRBJ2-5; clone_size: once; v_call: TRBV7-2; d_call: NA
cdr3_nt: TGTGCCAGCAGCTTCCTTTTGGGAAGGGGTGGCTACACCTTC; cdr3_aa: CASSFLLGRGGYTF; j_call: TRBJ1-2; clone_size: NA; v_call: TRBV7-9; d_call: NA
cdr3_nt: TGTGCCAGCAGCCCAGGACAGAGGGCCTACGAGCAGTACTTC; cdr3_aa: CASSPGQRAYEQYF; j_call: TRBJ2-7; clone_size: NA; v_call: TRBV7-2; d_call: NA
cdr3_nt: TGCGCCAGCAGAGCGCGGGGGACCCAGTACTTC; cdr3_aa: CASRARGTQYF; j_call: TRBJ2-5; clone_size: NA; v_call: TRBV5-1; d_call: NA
cdr3_nt: TGCGCCAGCAGCCAAGATCAGGGGGACTATGGCTACACCTTC; cdr3_aa: CASSQDQGDYGYTF; j_call: TRBJ1-2; clone_size: NA; v_call: TRBV4-1; d_call: TRBD1
cdr3_nt: TGCGCCAGCAGCCAAGATTTAGCGGGAGGACGCACCGGGGAGCTGTTTTTT; cdr3_aa: CASSQDLAGGRTGELFF; j_call: TRBJ2-2; clone_size: once; v_call: TRBV4-1; d_call: TRBD2
cdr3_nt: TGTGCCAGCAGCCAATTGGGACGGAAGAACACTGAAGCTTTCTTT; cdr3_aa: CASSQLGRKNTEAFF; j_call: TRBJ1-1; clone_size: few; v_call: TRBV4-2; d_call: NA
cdr3_nt: TGTGCCAGCATTGGTAGGAGACAGGGTCCGCACACTGAAGCTTTCTTT; cdr3_aa: CASIGRRQGPHTEAFF; j_call: TRBJ1-1; clone_size: NA; v_call: TRBV28; d_call: TRBD1
cdr3_nt: TGTGCCAGCAGCCCGCGACAGGGGAGGTACGAGCAGTACTTC; cdr3_aa: CASSPRQGRYEQYF; j_call: TRBJ2-7; clone_size: NA; v_call: TRBV7-8; d_call: TRBD1
cdr3_nt: TGCAGCGTTGCGGGATCGAACACCGGGGAGCTGTTTTTT; cdr3_aa: CSVAGSNTGELFF; j_call: TRBJ2-2; clone_size: NA; v_call: TRBV29-1; d_call: NA
cdr3_nt: TGTGCCAGCAGCGGGGGACTAGCGGGAGTTGGCGGGGAGCTGTTTTTT; cdr3_aa: CASSGGLAGVGGELFF; j_call: TRBJ2-2; clone_size: NA; v_call: TRBV5-4; d_call: TRBD2
cdr3_nt: TGTGCCAGTAGTATCGATGGCAGGGAGCCCCAGCATTTT; cdr3_aa: CASSIDGREPQHF; j_call: TRBJ1-5; clone_size: NA; v_call: TRBV19; d_call: NA
cdr3_nt: TGTGCCAGCAGTCAGAGCTTCTCTGGAAACACCATATATTTT; cdr3_aa: CASSQSFSGNTIYF; j_call: TRBJ1-3; clone_size: NA; v_call: TRBV3-1/TRBV3-2; d_call: NA
cdr3_nt: TGTGCCAGCAGCTTACCGGGTCAGCCCCAGCATTTT; cdr3_aa: CASSLPGQPQHF; j_call: TRBJ1-5; clone_size: NA; v_call: TRBV7-6; d_call: NA
cdr3_nt: TGTGCCAGCAGTTTAGAGGGTGAAAAACTGTTTTTT; cdr3_aa: CASSLEGEKLFF; j_call: TRBJ1-4; clone_size: once; v_call: TRBV27; d_call: NA
cdr3_nt: TGTGCCAGCAGCGGAACAGGGCCGCGGGGTACGCAGTATTTT; cdr3_aa: CASSGTGPRGTQYF; j_call: TRBJ2-3; clone_size: NA; v_call: TRBV9; d_call: NA
cdr3_nt: TGTGCCAGCAGGGTCTCCGGGACAGGGCCCTACGAGCAGTACTTC; cdr3_aa: CASRVSGTGPYEQYF; j_call: TRBJ2-7; clone_size: NA; v_call: TRBV5-4; d_call: TRBD1
cdr3_nt: TGCGCCGCACGACAGGGGACAAATGAGCAGTTCTTC; cdr3_aa: CAARQGTNEQFF; j_call: TRBJ2-1; clone_size: NA; v_call: TRBV10-1; d_call: TRBD1
cdr3_nt: TGTGCCAGCAGCGTAGATTTGGGGTCCTACGAGCAGTACTTC; cdr3_aa: CASSVDLGSYEQYF; j_call: TRBJ2-7; clone_size: NA; v_call: TRBV9; d_call: NA
cdr3_nt: TGTGCCAGCAGCCGCACCCGCGACAGTCCTAATGAAAAACTGTTTTTT; cdr3_aa: CASSRTRDSPNEKLFF; j_call: TRBJ1-4; clone_size: few; v_call: TRBV5-5; d_call: NA
cdr3_nt: TGCAGTGCTAGTCCAACAGGGGAGGCCACTGAAGCTTTCTTT; cdr3_aa: CSASPTGEATEAFF; j_call: TRBJ1-1; clone_size: NA; v_call: TRBV20-1; d_call: TRBD1
cdr3_nt: TGTGCCACCAGCCCTCGGACAGGTTCGCGCGAAAAACTGTTTTTT; cdr3_aa: CATSPRTGSREKLFF; j_call: TRBJ1-4; clone_size: NA; v_call: TRBV15; d_call: TRBD1
cdr3_nt: TGTGCCAGCAGCCGTGAAGGGGTGGGATATAATCAGCCCCAGCATTTT; cdr3_aa: CASSREGVGYNQPQHF; j_call: TRBJ1-5; clone_size: NA; v_call: TRBV7-2; d_call: NA